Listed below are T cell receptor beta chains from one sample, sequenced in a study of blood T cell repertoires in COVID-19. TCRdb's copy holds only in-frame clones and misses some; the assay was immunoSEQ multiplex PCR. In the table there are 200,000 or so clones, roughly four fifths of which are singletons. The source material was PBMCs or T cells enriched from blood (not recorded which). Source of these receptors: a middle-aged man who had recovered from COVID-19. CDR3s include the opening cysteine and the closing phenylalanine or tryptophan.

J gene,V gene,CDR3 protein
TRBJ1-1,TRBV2,CASSGAGRGSEAFF
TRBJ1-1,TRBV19,CASQSGGVTEAFF
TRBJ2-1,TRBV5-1,CASSFQNYNEQFF
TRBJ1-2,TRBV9,CASSVGQGPANYGYTF
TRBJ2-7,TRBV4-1,CASSQEPPLGARRRSSYEQYF
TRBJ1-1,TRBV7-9,CASSLASVPEAFF
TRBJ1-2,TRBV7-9,CASSLGQRQGYTF
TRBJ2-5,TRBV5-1,CASSLGGQLTQYF
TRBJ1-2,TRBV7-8,CASSKEAQGYGYTF
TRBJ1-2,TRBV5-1,CASSLEAGAHYGYTF
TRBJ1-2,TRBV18,CASSPDSNYGYTF
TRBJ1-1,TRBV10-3,CAISLGQDFTEAFF
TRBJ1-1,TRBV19,CASSTAGALNTEAFF
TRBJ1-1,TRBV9,CASSVGTGGRRTEAFF
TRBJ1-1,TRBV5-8,CASSYYFRGTEAFF
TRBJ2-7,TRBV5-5,CASSLYSGQTYEQYF
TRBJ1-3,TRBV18,CASSPQQGTGNTIYF
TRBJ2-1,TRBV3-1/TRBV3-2,CASSQVAGAPGGQFF
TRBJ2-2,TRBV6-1,CASSEVRPRHGELFF
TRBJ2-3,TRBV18,CASSPQEGLVTDTQYF